This entry is about one T cell receptor beta chain. Its antigen is as yet unknown. Using RNA transcripts as the source, TCR beta CDR3 regions were amplified. Using the HTBI primer set, a first-round RT-PCR was run on the TCR CDR3. TCRdb analysed the multiplex PCR reads with MiXCR anew, one entry per CDR3 protein. The table lists around 610,000 distinct CDR3 sequences, roughly 14% of them singletons. The V gene lost 5 bases and the J gene lost 0 bases, with 17 bases spanning the gap. The CDR3 is 17 amino acids. Germline CDR1 and CDR2: LNHDA and SQIVND (reference sequence). The source of the sample is a study of T cells in Graves' hyperthyroidism and ophthalmopathy. About the research overall: Sampling of peripheral blood happened at initial diagnosis, prior to any treatment.

General observations from the study: Within blood appeared most thyroid clonotypes that had expanded above 0.001.

The genes are TRBV19 and TRBJ1-3; possibly TRBD1 for D (6 bases). The sequence came from a woman in her thirties or forties with Graves' ophthalmopathy. Specimen: blood. CDR3 DNA sequence: TGTGCCAGTAGTCAATCCCCGCGGGGGCCCTCTGGAAACACCATATATTTT. It specifies CASSQSPRGPSGNTIYF.